This TCR beta chain was sequenced for a study of blood T cell repertoires in COVID-19. Whole-study context: COVID-19 samples from acute and convalescent phases originated in the United States, Italy and Spain.

Allocation to cohorts depended on clinical history reported by the participants. This CDR3 contains 14 residues. Germline-derived CDR1 and CDR2 are SGHTA and FQGNSA. The ends were cut back, 5 bases at V and 6 bases at J, with 14 bases in the middle. Original data processing: Reference gene primer amplification gave estimated nucleated cell counts. This table comes from immunoSEQ multiplex PCR, and its TCRdb copy is limited to in-frame clones, with some not included. V and J calls and clone size come straight from that table; D and trimming were deduced from the DNA. The sample has 250,000 to 300,000 clones, about 93% seen once.

The chain employs TRBV7-2 and TRBJ2-1; D uncertain. The sample taken for sequencing was PBMCs or T cells enriched from blood (not recorded which). The receptor was derived from a woman aged 25 to 39 who had recovered from COVID-19. The chain's CDR3 is CASSPGYYTNEQFF. The CDR3 DNA reads TGTGCCAGCAGCCCCGGCTACTATACCAATGAGCAGTTCTTC.